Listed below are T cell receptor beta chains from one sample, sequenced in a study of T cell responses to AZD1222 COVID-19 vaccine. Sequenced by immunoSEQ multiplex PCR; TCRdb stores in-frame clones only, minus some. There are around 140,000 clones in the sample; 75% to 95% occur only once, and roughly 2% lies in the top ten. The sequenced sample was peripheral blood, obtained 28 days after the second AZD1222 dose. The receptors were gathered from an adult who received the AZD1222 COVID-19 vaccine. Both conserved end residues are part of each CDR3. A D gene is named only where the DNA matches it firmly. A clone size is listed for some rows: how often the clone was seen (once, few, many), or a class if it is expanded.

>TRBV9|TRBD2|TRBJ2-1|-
CASSAGTSGRISSYNEQFF
TGTGCCAGCAGCGCCGGGACTAGCGGGAGGATATCATCCTACAATGAGCAGTTCTTC
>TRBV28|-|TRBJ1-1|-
CASSFQGTEAFF
TGTGCCAGCAGTTTCCAGGGCACTGAAGCTTTCTTT
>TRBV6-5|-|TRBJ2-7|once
CASSYSGQTYEQYF
TGTGCCAGCAGTTACTCCGGACAGACCTACGAGCAGTACTTC
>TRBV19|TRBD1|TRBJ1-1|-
CASSQGGAEAFF
TGTGCCAGTAGTCAGGGGGGCGCTGAAGCTTTCTTT
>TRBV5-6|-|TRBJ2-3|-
CASSLGGSSTDTQYF
TGTGCCAGCAGCTTGGGAGGATCTAGCACAGATACGCAGTATTTT
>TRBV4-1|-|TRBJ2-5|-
CASSHPTREETQYF
TGCGCCAGTAGCCACCCGACTCGCGAAGAGACCCAGTACTTC
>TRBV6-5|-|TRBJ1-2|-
CASSWGPIANYGYTF
TGTGCCAGCAGCTGGGGACCGATAGCTAACTATGGCTACACCTTC
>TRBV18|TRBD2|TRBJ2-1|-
CASSIFESSGRAYEQFF
TGTGCCAGCTCAATTTTCGAGTCTAGCGGGAGAGCTTATGAGCAGTTCTTC
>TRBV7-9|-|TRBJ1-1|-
CASSLTQGNTEAFF
TGTGCCAGCAGCTTAACACAGGGAAACACTGAAGCTTTCTTT
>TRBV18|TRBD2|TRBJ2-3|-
CASSHRKVRLAGASTDTQYF
TGTGCCAGCTCACACCGTAAGGTGAGACTAGCGGGAGCTAGCACAGATACGCAGTATTTT
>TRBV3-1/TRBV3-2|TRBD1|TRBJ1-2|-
CASSPLLQGTYGYTF
TGTGCCAGCAGCCCTCTACTACAGGGGACCTATGGCTACACCTTC
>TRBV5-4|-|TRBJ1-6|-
CASSFAGAGNSPLHF
TGTGCCAGCAGCTTCGCAGGGGCTGGTAATTCACCCCTCCACTTT
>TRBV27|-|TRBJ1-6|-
CASSPRAGNSPLHF
TGTGCCAGCAGTCCCCGCGCGGGAAATTCACCCCTCCACTTT
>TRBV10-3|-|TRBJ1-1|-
CAISEQGTEAFF
TGTGCCATCAGTGAGCAGGGCACTGAAGCTTTCTTT
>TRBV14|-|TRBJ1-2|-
CASSQARDAGGYTF
TGTGCCAGCAGCCAAGCGCGGGACGCCGGTGGCTACACCTTC
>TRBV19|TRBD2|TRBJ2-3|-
CASSLLSGTSTDTQYF
TGTGCCAGTAGTCTCCTTAGCGGGACTAGCACAGATACGCAGTATTTT
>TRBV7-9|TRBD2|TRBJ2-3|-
CASSWVSGGADTQYF
TGTGCCAGCAGCTGGGTTAGCGGGGGGGCAGATACGCAGTATTTT
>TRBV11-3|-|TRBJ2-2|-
CASSLLVPGELFF
TGTGCCAGCAGCTTACTAGTCCCCGGGGAGCTGTTTTTT
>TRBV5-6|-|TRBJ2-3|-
CASSLRAGSSTDTQYF
TGTGCCAGCAGCTTGAGAGCAGGGTCGAGCACAGATACGCAGTATTTT
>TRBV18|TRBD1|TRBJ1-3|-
CASSPMTGPPGNTIYF
TGTGCCAGCTCACCAATGACAGGGCCCCCTGGAAACACCATATATTTT
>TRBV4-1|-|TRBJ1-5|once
CASSLTSPGNQPQHF
TGCGCCAGCAGCCTTACTAGCCCGGGGAATCAGCCCCAGCATTTT
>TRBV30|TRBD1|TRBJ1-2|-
CAWSRQGVRGYTF
TGTGCCTGGAGCCGACAGGGCGTCCGCGGCTACACCTTC
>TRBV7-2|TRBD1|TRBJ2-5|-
CASSLEGADIQETQYF
TGTGCCAGCAGCTTAGAGGGGGCGGATATACAAGAGACCCAGTACTTC
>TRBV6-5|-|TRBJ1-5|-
CASRDPGWGNQPQHF
TGTGCCAGCCGGGACCCGGGGTGGGGCAATCAGCCCCAGCATTTT
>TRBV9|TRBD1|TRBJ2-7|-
CASSTQGDSYEQYF
TGTGCCAGCAGCACACAGGGGGATTCCTACGAGCAGTACTTC
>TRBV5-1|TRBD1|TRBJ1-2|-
CASSLGTGHGYTF
TGCGCCAGCAGCTTGGGGACAGGGCATGGCTACACCTTC
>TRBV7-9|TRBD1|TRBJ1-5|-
CASSPEGAGRQPQHF
TGTGCCAGCAGCCCCGAGGGGGCCGGGAGACAGCCCCAGCATTTT
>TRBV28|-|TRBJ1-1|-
CASSPNAPLTAFF
TGTGCCAGCAGTCCAAATGCGCCGCTAACGGCTTTCTTT
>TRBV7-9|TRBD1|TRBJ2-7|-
CASSITGGDPYEQYF
TGTGCCAGCAGTATCACAGGGGGCGACCCCTACGAGCAGTACTTC
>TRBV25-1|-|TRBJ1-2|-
CASSDMATEMDRDYGYTF
TGTGCCAGCAGTGATATGGCGACGGAAATGGACAGAGACTATGGCTACACCTTC
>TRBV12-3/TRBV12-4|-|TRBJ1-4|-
CASRQGSEKLFF
TGTGCCAGCCGGCAGGGTTCTGAAAAACTGTTTTTT
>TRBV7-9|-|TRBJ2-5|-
CASSLSRQIKETQYF
TGTGCCAGCAGCTTAAGTCGGCAGATAAAAGAGACCCAGTACTTC
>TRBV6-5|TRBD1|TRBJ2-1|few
CASSYGDSNNEQFF
TGTGCCAGCAGTTACGGGGACAGCAACAATGAGCAGTTCTTC
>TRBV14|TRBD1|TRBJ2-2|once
CATSRQGHITGELFF
TGTGCCACCTCCCGACAGGGACACATTACCGGGGAGCTGTTTTTT
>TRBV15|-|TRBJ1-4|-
CATSRVSDNEKLFF
TGTGCCACCAGCAGAGTGTCAGATAATGAAAAACTGTTTTTT
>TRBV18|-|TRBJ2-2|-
CASSRDSEFTGELFF
TGTGCCAGCTCCCGAGACAGCGAGTTTACCGGGGAGCTGTTTTTT
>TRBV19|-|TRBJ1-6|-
CASRPRTVYNSPLHF
TGTGCCAGCCGGCCCCGGACGGTTTATAATTCACCCCTCCACTTT
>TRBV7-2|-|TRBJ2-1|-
CASSLFREINNEQFF
TGTGCCAGCAGCTTATTCCGGGAAATCAACAATGAGCAGTTCTTC
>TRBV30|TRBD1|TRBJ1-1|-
CAWSVPGQLNTEAFF
TGTGCCTGGAGTGTCCCGGGACAGTTGAACACTGAAGCTTTCTTT
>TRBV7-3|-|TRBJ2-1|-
CASSRGQMGSGNEQFF
TGTGCCAGCAGCCGGGGTCAAATGGGGAGTGGCAATGAGCAGTTCTTC
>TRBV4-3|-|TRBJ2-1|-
CASRGGSTEQFF
TGCGCCAGCAGGGGAGGATCAACCGAGCAGTTCTTC
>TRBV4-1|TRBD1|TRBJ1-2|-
CASSLETGLGYGYTF
TGCGCCAGCAGCCTCGAGACAGGGTTAGGCTATGGCTACACCTTC
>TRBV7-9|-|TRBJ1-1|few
CASSRTQGFTEAFF
TGTGCCAGCAGCCGTACTCAGGGTTTCACTGAAGCTTTCTTT
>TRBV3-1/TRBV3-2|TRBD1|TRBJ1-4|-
CASSQHSTGTGDEKLFF
TGTGCCAGCAGCCAACACAGTACCGGGACAGGCGACGAAAAACTGTTTTTT
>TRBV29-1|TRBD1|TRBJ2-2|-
CSVAGTGEDTGELFF
TGCAGCGTCGCCGGGACAGGGGAGGACACCGGGGAGCTGTTTTTT
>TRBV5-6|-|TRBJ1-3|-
CASSRGRGTLGNTIYF
TGTGCCAGCAGCCGAGGCAGGGGCACCCTTGGAAACACCATATATTTT
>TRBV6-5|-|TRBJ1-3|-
CASSTRASRDTIYF
TGTGCCAGCAGTACCCGGGCGTCTAGGGACACCATATATTTT
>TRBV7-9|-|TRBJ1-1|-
CASSRFTGSGTEAFF
TGTGCCAGCAGCCGCTTTACAGGGTCGGGCACTGAAGCTTTCTTT
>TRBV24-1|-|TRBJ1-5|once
CATNDRSDQPQHF
TGTGCCACCAACGACAGGTCTGATCAGCCCCAGCATTTT
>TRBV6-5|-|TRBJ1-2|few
CASRPPGYGYTF
TGTGCCAGCAGGCCCCCTGGGTATGGCTACACCTTC
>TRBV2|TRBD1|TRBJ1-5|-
CASRAPSHRGSSSYSNQPQHF
TGTGCCAGCAGGGCCCCTTCGCACAGGGGGAGTTCAAGTTATAGCAATCAGCCCCAGCATTTT
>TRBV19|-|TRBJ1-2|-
CASRSGTTGGYTF
TGTGCCAGTAGGTCTGGGACAACCGGTGGCTACACCTTC
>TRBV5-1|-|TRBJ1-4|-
CASSPHQPGEKLFF
TGCGCCAGCAGCCCCCACCAGCCGGGGGAAAAACTGTTTTTT
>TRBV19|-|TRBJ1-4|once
CASRRVQSTNEKLFF
TGTGCCAGTAGGCGGGTGCAGTCAACTAATGAAAAACTGTTTTTT